Described below is a single T cell receptor beta chain sequence and its context. The antigen it recognizes is unknown. Nothing much larger sits one base from this clone, and base qualities are not available. TCR CDR3 regions were amplified from genomic DNA by multiplex PCR using the deep immunoSEQ assay. Genomic DNA extracted from each cell subset was distributed evenly over all wells of several immunoSEQ 96-well plates, and each plate served as one replicate. For sorted subsets, each replicate PCR was loaded with around 200 ng genomic DNA, equivalent to roughly 30,000 T cell genomes. Purified libraries were quantified with a Qubit 3.0 fluorometer, sized on a Bioanalyzer 2100, and re-quantified with the KAPA Library Quantification kit. Every immunoSEQ 96-well plate was sequenced on a dedicated single-read 150-cycle Illumina NextSeq 550 flow cell. Under the source paper's analysis protocol: Because the immunoSEQ output held only junctional sequences and lacked quality scores, the filtering could not match the filtering applied to full-length reads. To assign V/J genes and CDR3, sequences were annotated against IMGT germline references using PyIR, a Python wrapper for IgBLAST v1.9. Reads were filtered out if the reads had weak V/J assignments (E-value above 1e-6), no CDR3, stop codons, out-of-frame junctions, or ambiguous translated residues. V3J clonotypes were defined as sequences sharing an identical inferred V gene, J gene, and CDR3 amino acid sequence. To compute the percentage overlap between repertoires, the number of shared unique clonotypes was divided by the size of the smaller repertoire. Richness of each repertoire was evaluated using RTK rarefaction, the Chao1 estimator, and Recon v2.1 estimates of unobserved clonotypes. OLGA was used to compute generation probabilities for all TCRbeta clonotypes that the gDNA method yielded from a handful of donors. Drawn from immuneACCESS, this table holds only the in-frame rearrangements with V and J called that TCRdb kept. Clones are partly lost; checked studies trace under half to an unresolved V gene and leave the rest unexplained. V and J calls and clone size are given by that table; D and trimming were obtained from the DNA. Here the sample has some 2,000,000 clones; 90% to 95% occur a single time. The top ten constitute 0.13% of the sample.

The sample comes from a study of shared clonotypes between healthy human individuals (dated by TCRdb to 2019 to 2021). With respect to the entire study: The cohort included a few men and two women between 18 and 49 years of age. For each donor, three plates each were used for CD4 naive and CD4 memory, two plates were used for CD8 naive, and one plate was used for CD8 memory. The study deeply sequenced blood TCR repertoires of five healthy adults to estimate repertoire size and the extent of clonotype sharing between individuals. Libraries were prepared and TCR repertoires were sequenced by different laboratories using diverse techniques, in order to increase sequencing depth and limit assay-specific biases. Leukapheresis yielded between about 0.94 and 8.9 billion PBMCs per donor. Findings and caveats that apply to the study as a whole: Only blood was sampled, and tissue TCR repertoires likely differ from those in blood. Rarefaction of sorted-subset datasets indicated incomplete sequencing despite the large sequencing depth. Because the study included only a small number of donors, the genetic and exposure-history diversity represented was limited. Pairwise subsampling led to the expectation that sequencing depth would affect the degree of clonotype sharing among donors. When several donors were compared, the shared fraction of clonotypes was around 4.6% for naive CD4, roughly 3.4% for naive CD8, roughly 2.5% for memory CD4, and 0.35% to 0.5% for memory CD8. Larger estimated clonotype richness was generally found for naive subsets than for memory subsets. Higher generation probabilities were observed for clonotypes shared by all four sorted-subset donors than for non-shared clonotypes.

Measured from the cysteine to the phenylalanine, the CDR3 is 17 residues long. Kept here is only the CDR3 DNA, which spans 51 bases and is read in frame from base 1. At the junction V is shortened by 6 bases and J by 0 bases, with 15 bases in between. The germline V gene provides CDR1 WSHSY and CDR2 SAAADI. The donors were healthy, HIV-negative adults with no recently reported acute infections or vaccinations. All donors were Caucasian adults living in Nashville, Tennessee, USA. CD4+ T cells were enriched through magnetic negative selection, after which naive cells were positively selected on CD45RA and the remaining negative fraction served as the memory subset. Blood was collected by leukapheresis, and PBMCs were isolated by Ficoll-Histopaque density gradient centrifugation and then cryopreserved in liquid nitrogen vapor phase. Purity and quantity of every magnetically sorted T cell population were checked by analytical flow cytometry. From each sorted fraction, genomic DNA was isolated and quantified by UV absorbance on a Nanodrop 2000c.

This TCR was sampled from a man younger than 35 in good health. Material for sequencing was naive CD4+ T cells sorted from blood. The cell subset or site label here, explained by the study, means: CD45RA+ positively selected. This chain is built from TRBV10-2 and TRBJ1-6; perhaps TRBD1 is the D gene, with 6 bases matching. The nucleotide sequence reads TGCGCCAGCAGGGGAGACTCAGGGGACTCCTATAATTCACCCCTCCACTTT. Protein translation: CASRGDSGDSYNSPLHF.